Shown below are 4 T cell receptor beta chains from a single sample sequenced in a study of T cell responses to AZD1222 COVID-19 vaccine. The table came from immunoSEQ multiplex PCR; TCRdb's copy has only in-frame clones and leaves some out. Altogether 50,000 to 60,000 clones are present, 70% to 80% being singletons, with the ten largest covering around 5%. This specimen was peripheral blood, taken 28 days after the second AZD1222 dose. These receptor sequences come from an adult who received the AZD1222 COVID-19 vaccine.

The chain carries TRBV3-1 (or the pseudogene TRBV3-2) and TRBJ1-5; the D gene is possibly TRBD1 (6 bases). Germline assignment: CDR1 LGHDT and CDR2 YNNKEL (reference sequence). Trimming left V 2 bases short and J 1 base short, with 6 bases between. This CDR3 contains 14 residues. CDR3 DNA sequence: TGTGCCAGCAGCCAACAGGGGAGCAATCAGCCCCAGCATTTT. As protein: CASSQQGSNQPQHF.

Written as DNA, the CDR3 is TGTGCCAGCAGCTTAGGTAGCGGGAGGGCCACTGAGACCCAGTACTTC. Protein product: CASSLGSGRATETQYF. V is TRBV11-2 and J is TRBJ2-5; 11 bases fit TRBD2. V lost 1 base, J lost 5 bases, and 6 bases stayed unmatched. The CDR3 loop spans 16 amino acids. Looked up from germline, CDR1 is SGHAT and CDR2 is FQNNGV. The variable domain in full, with the rest retrieved from reference TRBV11-2 and TRBJ2-5, is EAGVAQSPRYKIIEKRQSVAFWCNPISGHATLYWYQQILGQGPKLLIQFQNNGVVDDSQLPKDRFSAERLKGVDSTLKIQPAKLEDSAVYLCASSLGSGRATETQYFGPGTRLLVL.

The genes are TRBV7-2 and TRBJ1-6; D is possibly TRBD1 (6 bases). This CDR3 has 12 amino acids. The germline gives CDR1 SGHTA, CDR2 FQGNSA. V lost 4 bases and J lost 11, with 9 bases in between. Here the CDR3 DNA reads TGTGCCAGCAGCTCGGGACATCCACCCCTCCACTTT. This translates into CASSSGHPPLHF.

CDR3 in amino acids: CASSLAQETVREKLFF. CDR3 bases: TGTGCCAGCAGCTTAGCCCAAGAAACCGTAAGAGAAAAACTGTTTTTT. The chain uses TRBV7-8 and TRBJ1-4; D remains unclear. CDR3 length: 16 residues. V lost 0 bases and J 8 bases, leaving 16 bases between the germline ends. CDR1 SGHVS and CDR2 FQNEAQ come from the germline V gene.